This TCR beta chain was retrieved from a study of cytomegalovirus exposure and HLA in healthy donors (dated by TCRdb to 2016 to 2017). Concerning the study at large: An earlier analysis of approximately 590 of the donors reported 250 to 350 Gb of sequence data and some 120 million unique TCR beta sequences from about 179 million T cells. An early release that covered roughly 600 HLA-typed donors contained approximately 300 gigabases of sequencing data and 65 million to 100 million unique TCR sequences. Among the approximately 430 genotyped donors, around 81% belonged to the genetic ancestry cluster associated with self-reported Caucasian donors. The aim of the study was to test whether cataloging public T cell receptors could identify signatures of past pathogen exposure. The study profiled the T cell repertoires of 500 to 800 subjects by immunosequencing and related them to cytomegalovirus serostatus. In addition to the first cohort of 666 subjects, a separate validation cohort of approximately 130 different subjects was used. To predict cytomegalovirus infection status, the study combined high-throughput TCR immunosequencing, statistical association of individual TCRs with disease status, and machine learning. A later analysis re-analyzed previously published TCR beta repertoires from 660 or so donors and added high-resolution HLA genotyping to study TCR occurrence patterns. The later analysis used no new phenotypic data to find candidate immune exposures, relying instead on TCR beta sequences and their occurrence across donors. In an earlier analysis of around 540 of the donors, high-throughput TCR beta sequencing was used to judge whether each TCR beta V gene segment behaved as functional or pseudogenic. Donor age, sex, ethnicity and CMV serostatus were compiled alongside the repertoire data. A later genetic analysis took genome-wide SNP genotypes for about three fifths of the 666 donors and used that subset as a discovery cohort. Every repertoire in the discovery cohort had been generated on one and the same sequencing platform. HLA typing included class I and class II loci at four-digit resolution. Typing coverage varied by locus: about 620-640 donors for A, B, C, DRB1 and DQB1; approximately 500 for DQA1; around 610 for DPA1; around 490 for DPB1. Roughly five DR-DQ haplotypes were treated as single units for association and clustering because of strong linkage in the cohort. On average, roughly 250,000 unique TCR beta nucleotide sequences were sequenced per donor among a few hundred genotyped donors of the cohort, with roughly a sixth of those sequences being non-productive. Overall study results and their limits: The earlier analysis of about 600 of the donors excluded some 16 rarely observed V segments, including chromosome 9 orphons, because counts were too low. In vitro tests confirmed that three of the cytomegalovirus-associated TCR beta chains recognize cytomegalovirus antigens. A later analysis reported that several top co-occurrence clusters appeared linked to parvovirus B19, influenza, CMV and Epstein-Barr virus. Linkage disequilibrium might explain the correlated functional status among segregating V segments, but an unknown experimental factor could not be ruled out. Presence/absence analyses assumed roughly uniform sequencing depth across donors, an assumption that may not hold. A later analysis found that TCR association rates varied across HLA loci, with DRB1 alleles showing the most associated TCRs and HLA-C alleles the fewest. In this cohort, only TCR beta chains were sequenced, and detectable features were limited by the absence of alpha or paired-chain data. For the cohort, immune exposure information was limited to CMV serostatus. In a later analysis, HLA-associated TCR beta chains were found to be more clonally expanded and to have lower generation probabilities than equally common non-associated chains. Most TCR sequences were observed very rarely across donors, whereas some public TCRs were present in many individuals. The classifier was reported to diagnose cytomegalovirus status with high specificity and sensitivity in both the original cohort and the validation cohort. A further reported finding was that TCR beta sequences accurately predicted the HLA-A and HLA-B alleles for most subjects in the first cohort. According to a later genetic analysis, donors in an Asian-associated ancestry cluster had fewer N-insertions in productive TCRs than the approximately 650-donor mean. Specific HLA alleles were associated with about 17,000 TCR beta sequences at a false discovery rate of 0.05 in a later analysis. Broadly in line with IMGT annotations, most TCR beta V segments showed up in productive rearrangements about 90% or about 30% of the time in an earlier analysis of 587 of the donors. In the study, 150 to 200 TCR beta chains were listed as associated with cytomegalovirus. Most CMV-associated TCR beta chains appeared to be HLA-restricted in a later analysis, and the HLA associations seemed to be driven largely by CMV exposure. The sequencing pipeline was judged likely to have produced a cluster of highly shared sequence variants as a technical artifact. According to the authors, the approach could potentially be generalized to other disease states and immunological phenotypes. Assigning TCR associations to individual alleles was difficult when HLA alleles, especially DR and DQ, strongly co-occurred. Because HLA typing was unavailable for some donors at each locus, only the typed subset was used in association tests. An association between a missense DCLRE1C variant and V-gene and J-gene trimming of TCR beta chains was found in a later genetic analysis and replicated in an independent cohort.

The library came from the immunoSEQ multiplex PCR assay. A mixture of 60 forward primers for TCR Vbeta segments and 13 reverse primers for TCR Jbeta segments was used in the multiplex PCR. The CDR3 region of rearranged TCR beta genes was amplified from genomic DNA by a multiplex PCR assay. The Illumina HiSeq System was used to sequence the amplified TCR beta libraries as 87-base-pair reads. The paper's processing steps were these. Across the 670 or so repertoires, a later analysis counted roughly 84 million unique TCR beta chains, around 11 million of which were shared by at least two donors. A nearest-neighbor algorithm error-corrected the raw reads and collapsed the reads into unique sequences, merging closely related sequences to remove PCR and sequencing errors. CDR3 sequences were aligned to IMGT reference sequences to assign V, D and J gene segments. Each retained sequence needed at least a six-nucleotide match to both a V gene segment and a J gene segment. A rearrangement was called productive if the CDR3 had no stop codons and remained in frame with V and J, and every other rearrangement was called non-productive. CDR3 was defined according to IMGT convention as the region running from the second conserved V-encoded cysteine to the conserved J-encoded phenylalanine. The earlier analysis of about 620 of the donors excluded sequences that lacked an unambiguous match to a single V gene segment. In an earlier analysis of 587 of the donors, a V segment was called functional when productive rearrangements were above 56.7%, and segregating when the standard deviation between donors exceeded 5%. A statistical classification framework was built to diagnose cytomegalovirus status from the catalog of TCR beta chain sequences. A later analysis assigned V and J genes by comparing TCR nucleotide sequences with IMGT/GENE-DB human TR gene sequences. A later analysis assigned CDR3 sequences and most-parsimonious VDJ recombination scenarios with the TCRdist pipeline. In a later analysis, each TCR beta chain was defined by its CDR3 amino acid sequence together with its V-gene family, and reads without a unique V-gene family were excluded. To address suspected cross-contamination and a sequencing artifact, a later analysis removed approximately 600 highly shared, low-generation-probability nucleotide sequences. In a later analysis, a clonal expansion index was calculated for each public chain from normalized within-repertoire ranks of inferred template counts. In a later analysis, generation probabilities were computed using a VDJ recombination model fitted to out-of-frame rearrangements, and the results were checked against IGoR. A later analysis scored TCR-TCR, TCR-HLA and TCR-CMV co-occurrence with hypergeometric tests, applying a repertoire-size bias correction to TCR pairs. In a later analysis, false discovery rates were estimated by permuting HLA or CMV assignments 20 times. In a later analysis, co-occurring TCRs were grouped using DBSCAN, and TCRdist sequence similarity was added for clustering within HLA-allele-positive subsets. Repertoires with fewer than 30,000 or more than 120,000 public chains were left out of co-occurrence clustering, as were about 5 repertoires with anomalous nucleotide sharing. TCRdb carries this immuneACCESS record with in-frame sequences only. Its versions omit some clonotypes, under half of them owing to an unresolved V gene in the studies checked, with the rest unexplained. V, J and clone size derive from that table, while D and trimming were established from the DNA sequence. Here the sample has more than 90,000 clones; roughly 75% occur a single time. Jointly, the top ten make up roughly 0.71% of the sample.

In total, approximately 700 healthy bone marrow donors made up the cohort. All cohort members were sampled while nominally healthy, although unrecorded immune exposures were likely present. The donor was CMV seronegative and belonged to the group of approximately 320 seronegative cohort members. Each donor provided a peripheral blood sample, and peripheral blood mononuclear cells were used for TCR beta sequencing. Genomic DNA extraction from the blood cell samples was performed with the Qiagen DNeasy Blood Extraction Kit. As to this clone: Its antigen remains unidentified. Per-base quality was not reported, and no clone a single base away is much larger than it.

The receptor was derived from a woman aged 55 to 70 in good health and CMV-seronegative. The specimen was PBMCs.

The CDR3 protein is CASSVGGSHGNEQFF. The nucleotide sequence reads as follows: TGTGCCAGCAGCGTAGGCGGCTCGCACGGCAATGAGCAGTTCTTC. The rearrangement combines TRBV9 with TRBJ2-1; the D gene lacks a confident call. From its cysteine to its phenylalanine, the CDR3 spans 15 amino acids. The read is trimmed to its CDR3 DNA, 45 bases read in frame from base 1. V and J are truncated by 0 bases and 6 bases respectively, leaving an intervening sequence of 13 bases. As encoded in the germline V gene, CDR1 is SGDLS while CDR2 is YYNGEE. Reference TRBV9 and TRBJ2-1 proteins supply the regions before and after the CDR3; the full variable domain is: DSGVTQTPKHLITATGQRVTLRCSPRSGDLSVYWYQQSLDQGLQFLIQYYNGEERAKGNILERFSAQQFPDLHSELNLSSLELGDSALYFCASSVGGSHGNEQFFGPGTRLTVL.